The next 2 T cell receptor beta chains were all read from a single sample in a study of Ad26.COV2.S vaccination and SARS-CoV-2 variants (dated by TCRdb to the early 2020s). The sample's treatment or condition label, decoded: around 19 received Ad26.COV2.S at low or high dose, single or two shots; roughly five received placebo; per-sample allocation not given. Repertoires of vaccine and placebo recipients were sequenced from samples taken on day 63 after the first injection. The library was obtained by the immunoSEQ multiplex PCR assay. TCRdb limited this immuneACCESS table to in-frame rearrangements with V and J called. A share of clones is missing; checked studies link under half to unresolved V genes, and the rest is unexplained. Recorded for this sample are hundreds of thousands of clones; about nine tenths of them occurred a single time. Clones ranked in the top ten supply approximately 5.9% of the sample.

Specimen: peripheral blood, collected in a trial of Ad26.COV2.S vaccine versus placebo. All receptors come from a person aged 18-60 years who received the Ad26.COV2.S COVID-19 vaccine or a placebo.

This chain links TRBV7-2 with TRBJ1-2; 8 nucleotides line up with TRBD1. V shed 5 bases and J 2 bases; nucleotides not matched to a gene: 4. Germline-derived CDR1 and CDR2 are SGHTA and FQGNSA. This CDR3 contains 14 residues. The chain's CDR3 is CASSNRDRNYGYTF. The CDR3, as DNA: TGTGCCAGCAGCAACCGGGACAGGAACTATGGCTACACCTTC.

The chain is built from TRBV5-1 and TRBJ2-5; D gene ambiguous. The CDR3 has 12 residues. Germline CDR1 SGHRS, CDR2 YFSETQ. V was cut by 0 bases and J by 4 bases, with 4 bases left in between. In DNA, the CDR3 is TGCGCCAGCAGCTTGGCCTCAGAGACCCAGTACTTC. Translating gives CASSLASETQYF.